This paragraph covers one T cell receptor (beta chain) sequence. Antigen specificity is unknown. This record comes from a study of T-cell memory formation after mild COVID-19. For the study at large: Largely, TCR clusters stayed within a single donor.

V dropped 10 bases and J dropped 4 bases, with 15 bases sitting between them. Germline CDR1 ENHRY, CDR2 SYGVKD. This CDR3 comprises 13 residues. Libraries for TCRalpha and TCRbeta carried sample barcodes and unique molecular identifiers via 5'RACE. Each CDR3 protein gets one entry after TCRdb re-called the 5' RACE reads with MiXCR. The sample records roughly 450,000 distinct CDR3 sequences, around 17% being singletons. Study outcomes and limitations: Shrinking CD4+ clones were chiefly CM and EM; CD8+ ones were chiefly EMRA. Detection of some responders pre-infection suggested pre-existing cross-reactive memory T cells participated.

Sequencing used PBMCs or a T cell subset sorted from them (not recorded which). J is TRBJ2-3 and V is TRBV10-3, with D possibly TRBD1 on 5 matching bases. This sequence originates from a man aged 18 to 30 who had mild COVID-19 (a few samples of this study predate the infection). Cell type and time point are not known. The CDR3 protein is CATEEGAADTQYF. The CDR3, as DNA: TGTGCCACAGAGGAAGGGGCGGCAGATACGCAGTATTTT.